This T cell receptor (beta chain) was retrieved from a study of cytotoxic CD8 clonotypes in ibrutinib-treated CLL. Study-level information: Recorded responses included around 24 partial and 2 complete; following median about 68 months, approximately 14 stayed remitted and roughly twelve progressed.

Germline-derived CDR1 and CDR2 are GTSNPN and SVGIG (reference sequence). Unmatched junction bases numbered 2, after V lost 0 bases and J lost 0 bases. CDR3 length equals 15 residues. Generated by immunoSEQ multiplex PCR, the TCRdb table keeps only in-frame clones and is missing some. The top ten clones hold 35% to 40% of a sample with roughly 110,000 clones, 58% of them seen once. Here the sequenced sample was PBMCs, taken after 24 months of ibrutinib treatment. The receptor's source is a human donor with chronic lymphocytic leukemia. V and J are TRBV30 and TRBJ1-5, with 7 nucleotides matching TRBD1. The CDR3 spells CAWSVRTGSNQPQHF. As DNA, the CDR3 is TGTGCCTGGAGTGTTAGGACAGGTAGCAATCAGCCCCAGCATTTT.